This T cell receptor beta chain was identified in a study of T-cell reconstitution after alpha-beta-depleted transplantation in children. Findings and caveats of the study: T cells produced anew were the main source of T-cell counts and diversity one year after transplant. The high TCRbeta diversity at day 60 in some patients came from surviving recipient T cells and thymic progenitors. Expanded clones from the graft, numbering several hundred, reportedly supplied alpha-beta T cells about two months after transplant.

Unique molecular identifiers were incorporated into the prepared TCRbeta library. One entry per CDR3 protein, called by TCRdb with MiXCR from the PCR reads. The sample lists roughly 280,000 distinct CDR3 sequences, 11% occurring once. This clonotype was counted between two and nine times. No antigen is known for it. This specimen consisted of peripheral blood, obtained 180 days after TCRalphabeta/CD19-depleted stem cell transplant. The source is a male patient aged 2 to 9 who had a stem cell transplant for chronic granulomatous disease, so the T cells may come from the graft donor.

The CDR3 sequence: CAWSPPGITDTQYF. The CDR3 coding sequence is TGTGCCTGGAGTCCACCGGGGATTACAGATACGCAGTATTTT. V usage is TRBV30 and J usage is TRBJ2-3; D may be TRBD2 (5 bases). Between the trimmed V and J ends, which lost 2 bases and 3 bases, there was a span of 12 bases. This CDR3 spans 14 amino acids. Germline-derived CDR1 and CDR2 are GTSNPN and SVGIG (reference sequence).